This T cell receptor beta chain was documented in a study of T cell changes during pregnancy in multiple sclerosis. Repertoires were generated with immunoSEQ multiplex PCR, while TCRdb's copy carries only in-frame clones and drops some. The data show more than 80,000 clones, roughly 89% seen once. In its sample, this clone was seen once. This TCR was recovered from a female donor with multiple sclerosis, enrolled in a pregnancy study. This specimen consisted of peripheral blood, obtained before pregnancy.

The CDR3 sequence is CASSPSGNNEQFF. The DNA for the CDR3 is TGTGCCAGCAGCCCTAGCGGTAACAATGAGCAGTTCTTC. The chain couples TRBV5-4 to TRBJ2-1, with 7 positions matching TRBD2. The germline CDR1 and CDR2 sequences are SGHNT and YYREEE (reference sequence). The CDR3 length is 13 residues. With V trimmed by 4 bases and J by 5 bases, 3 bases remained unmatched.